This T cell receptor beta chain was retrieved from a study of CD8 T cells in Susac syndrome. Regarding the study as a whole: That the number of individuals in its TCR sequencing and HLA analysis was relatively small was acknowledged by the study.

Reverse transcription used about 0.45 to 1 ug RNA and random hexamers. Across 54 Vbeta and 13 Jbeta, TCR beta CDR3 was amplified with immunoSEQ multiplex PCR. Via MiXCR, TCRdb re-called the immunoSEQ multiplex PCR reads, giving one row per CDR3 protein. The data show 150,000 to 200,000 distinct CDR3 sequences, 90% to 95% seen once. Blood CD8+ and CD4+ T cells underwent high-throughput TCR beta sequencing. Stable or active relapsing-remitting multiple sclerosis, untreated and meeting revised McDonald criteria, defined the controls. The CDR3 extends over 14 amino acids. Trimming stripped 4 bases from V and 3 bases from J, with 9 bases between. Worth noting for this clonotype: Its specificity is unknown.

The specimen sequenced was CD8+ T cells from PBMCs. The receptor comes from a human donor with multiple sclerosis. The chain joins TRBV12-3 or TRBV12-4 to TRBJ2-2; D is uncertain. CDR3 sequence reads: CASSSNGHTGELFF. CDR3 DNA sequence: TGTGCCAGCAGTTCGAACGGACACACCGGGGAGCTGTTTTTT.